The clone carrying this TCR beta chain was observed many times. Antigen: not known. TCRdb fed the 5' RACE reads into MiXCR, producing one record per CDR3 protein. The data show about 130,000 distinct CDR3 sequences, around 15% seen once. This CDR3 is 16 amino acids long. CDR1 is SGDLS, CDR2 YYNGEE, per germline. The V gene end was trimmed by 3 bases and the J gene end by 6 bases; junction bases not matched to a gene: 5. This record comes from a study of CD8 T cells in ankylosing spondylitis. Study-wide points: It was reported that disease-linked clones were significantly enriched in matched ankylosing spondylitis synovial fluid.

The chain recombines TRBV9 with TRBJ2-1; 14 bases map to TRBD2. The specimen sequenced was blood, either unsorted or a sorted T cell fraction (not recorded which). The TCR comes from a female donor with ankylosing spondylitis or in good health (not recorded which). The CDR3 spells CASSAPGLAGVNEQFF. The CDR3 nucleotides are TGTGCCAGCAGCGCGCCGGGACTAGCGGGAGTCAATGAGCAGTTCTTC.